This TCR beta chain appears in the sequencing data of a study of blood T cells in healthy people across ages. This clonotype was observed a few times. Primed by a sample-barcoded 5' primer and a J-beta primer mix, a second PCR proceeded for 7 to 11 cycles. One entry per CDR3 protein results from TCRdb running MiXCR on the 5' RACE reads. Of 1 million or so distinct CDR3 sequences in the sample, almost 25% were seen once. This CDR3 region has 18 residues. The germline V and J ends were trimmed by 4 bases and 0 bases, with 16 bases remaining between them. Germline V CDR1 and CDR2: MNHEY, SVGAGI. These data are also associated with another study on T cells of mothers and their children.

This chain connects TRBV6-5 to TRBJ1-6, with a possible D match to TRBD1 (5 bases). Sample: blood. The clonotype comes from a girl aged 2 to 10 in good health. The CDR3 nucleotides read TGTGCCAGCAGTTTTGAGGGGCCAAGCTCCTCCTATAATTCACCCCTCCACTTT. Residues: CASSFEGPSSSYNSPLHF.